This T cell receptor (beta chain) was recorded in a study of identical twins. The study, taken as a whole, reports: Zero-insertion findings could be partly confounded by invariant cells (MAIT and iNKT cells).

Healthy Caucasians, and only they, were the donors. This clonotype showed up just a few times. Its antigen remains unidentified. Template switching introduced a universal primer site, and the cDNA bore unique molecular identifiers. TCRdb used MiXCR to reprocess the 5' RACE reads, holding one entry per CDR3 protein. The table has about 340,000 distinct CDR3 sequences, 9% to 15% seen once; the top ten hold around 7.2%. Germline lookup yields CDR1 MGHRA and CDR2 YSYEKL. The V end was cut by 4 bases, the J end by 0 bases, with 16 bases between. The CDR3 has 17 amino acids. The same sample was also used in a study of yellow fever vaccine responses in identical twins. From that report: In identical twins, vaccine T cell responses appeared partly shared and partly individual.

The chain employs TRBV4-1 and TRBJ1-3, with no clear D. The TCR was taken from a woman aged 18-29 years in good health. The sample consisted of CD8+ T cells sorted from blood. The CDR3: CASSPYGSFTSGNTIYF. DNA for the CDR3: TGCGCCAGCAGCCCTTACGGGTCCTTTACCTCTGGAAACACCATATATTTT.